The 15 T cell receptor beta chains below all came from one sample that was sequenced in a study of T cells in localized non-small cell lung cancer. Data came from immunoSEQ multiplex PCR; TCRdb stores just in-frame clones and leaves some out. Of around 64,000 clones listed, about nine tenths are singletons. This specimen consisted of peripheral blood, obtained before any cancer treatment. These receptors originate from a man aged 40 to 70 with stage I lung adenocarcinoma.

The chain employs TRBV19 and TRBJ1-2, with a tentative D call TRBD1 (6 bases). Trimming removed 5 bases from V and 4 bases from J, with 14 bases in between. Germline values: CDR1 LNHDA, CDR2 SQIVND (reference sequence). This CDR3 has 14 residues. In DNA form, the CDR3 reads TGTGCCAGTAGTCAGGGGACGGGAGCCTATGGCTACACCTTC. As protein: CASSQGTGAYGYTF.

This chain links TRBV4-1 with TRBJ1-4; D call uncertain. The length of the CDR3 is 15 residues. Per the germline V gene, CDR1 is MGHRA and CDR2 is YSYEKL. Trimming pared 4 bases from V and 8 bases from J, leaving 17 bases between. The CDR3 loop reads CASSRNTQGGEKLFF. The CDR3, as DNA: TGCGCCAGCAGCCGGAACACCCAAGGTGGAGAAAAACTGTTTTTT.

The chain couples TRBV19 to TRBJ2-2, with 10 bases lining up with TRBD2. Germline CDR1 is LNHDA and CDR2 is SQIVND (reference sequence). V gave up 5 bases and J gave up 1 base; unmatched junction bases: 7. The CDR3 length is 17 residues. The CDR3 loop is CASSGGLAEKNTGELFF. In DNA form, the CDR3 reads TGTGCCAGTAGTGGTGGACTAGCGGAAAAGAACACCGGGGAGCTGTTTTTT. Supplemented by reference TRBV19 and TRBJ2-2, the full variable domain reads DGGITQSPKYLFRKEGQNVTLSCEQNLNHDAMYWYRQDPGQGLRLIYYSQIVNDFQKGDIAEGYSVSREKKESFPLTVTSAQKNPTAFYLCASSGGLAEKNTGELFFGEGSRLTVL.

The chain is built from TRBV29-1 and TRBJ2-4; TRBD1 is a possible D gene (7 bases). The V gene's germline CDR1 is SQVTM and CDR2 ANQGSEA. The CDR3 has 14 amino acids. Trimming pared 4 bases from V and 1 base from J, leaving 11 bases between. CDR3 bases: TGCAGCGTTGCGGAGGGGGCCGCCAAAAACATTCAGTACTTC. Amino acid sequence: CSVAEGAAKNIQYF.

J is TRBJ2-5 and V is TRBV5-1; 9 bases are shared with TRBD1. TRBJ2-7 matches the DNA end more closely, so the J call is doubtful. The CDR3 totals 16 residues. Germline values: CDR1 SGHRS, CDR2 YFSETQ. This CDR3 reads CASKGQGGTDPYEQYF. CDR3 nucleotides: TGCGCCAGCAAGGGACAGGGAGGGACGGACCCCTACGAGCAGTACTTC.

This clone was observed a few times. The chain uses TRBV5-6 and TRBJ1-1; perhaps TRBD1 as D (5 bases). The V gene's germline CDR1 is SGHDT and CDR2 YYEEEE. CDR3 length: 16 amino acids. V lost 3 bases, J lost 0 bases, and 15 bases lay in between. The chain's CDR3 is CASSSRVRVMNTEAFF. As DNA, the CDR3 is TGTGCCAGCAGCTCCAGGGTCCGGGTTATGAACACTGAAGCTTTCTTT.

In its sample, this clone was seen once. V and J are TRBV5-4 and TRBJ1-2, with unresolved D. V lost 0 bases, J lost 2 bases, and 8 bases lay in between. The germline V gene has CDR1 SGHNT and CDR2 YYREEE (reference sequence). The length of the CDR3 is 14 residues. CDR3 in amino acids: CASSLEGINYGYTF. The CDR3 DNA sequence: TGTGCCAGCAGCTTGGAGGGCATCAACTATGGCTACACCTTC.

The chain uses TRBV27 and TRBJ2-1; TRBD2 is a possible D gene (6 bases). Germline values: CDR1 MNHEY, CDR2 SMNVEV (reference sequence). CDR3 length: 13 residues. The germline V and J ends were trimmed by 2 bases and 7 bases, with 9 bases remaining between them. CDR3 bases: TGTGCCAGCAGTTTACCGGGACTTAATGAGCAGTTCTTC. Its translation is CASSLPGLNEQFF.

The genes are TRBV12-5 and TRBJ1-2; no reliable D call. With 7 bases removed from V and 2 bases from J, the gap between germline ends came to 11 bases. CDR3 length: 13 amino acids. Germline values: CDR1 LGHNT, CDR2 FRNRAP. CDR3 residues: CASVPLGNYGYTF. In nucleotides, the CDR3 is TGTGCTAGTGTGCCGCTCGGGAACTATGGCTACACCTTC.

This sequence joins TRBV28 and TRBJ1-3; 9 bases map to TRBD1. Germline V gene data show CDR1 as MDHEN and CDR2 as SYDVKM. The ends lost 2 bases at V and 3 bases at J; junction bases unmatched: 5. The CDR3 has 16 amino acids. The CDR3 coding sequence is TGTGCCAGCAGTTTAGGGGGACAGGGAGGTGGAAACACCATATATTTT. Protein: CASSLGGQGGGNTIYF.

The chain links TRBV5-4 to TRBJ2-1, with 7 bases that match TRBD2. The germline CDR1 and CDR2 sequences are SGHNT and YYREEE (reference sequence). The CDR3 loop spans 12 amino acids. The junction had 9 bases not matched to a gene; V was cut back by 3 bases and J by 15 bases. This CDR3 is CASSYRTSQPFF. The DNA of the CDR3 is TGTGCCAGCAGCTATAGGACTAGTCAGCCGTTCTTC.

The V call is TRBV6-1, the J call TRBJ2-7; no clear D. Trimming removed 3 bases at V and 1 base at J, with 13 bases between. The CDR3 is 15 residues long. Germline V gene sequence: CDR1 MNHNS, CDR2 SASEGT. The CDR3 is CASSDPPLQSYEQYF. CDR3 coding DNA: TGTGCCAGCAGTGACCCCCCACTACAGTCCTACGAGCAGTACTTC.

The genes are TRBV27 and TRBJ2-7, with unresolved D. The CDR3 spans 15 residues. V gave up 0 bases and J gave up 3 bases, with 12 bases separating them. Germline V CDR1 and CDR2: MNHEY, SMNVEV (reference sequence). CDR3 nucleotides: TGTGCCAGCAGTTTATCGACCAGTCTTAGCTACGAGCAGTACTTC. Residues: CASSLSTSLSYEQYF.

The chain recombines TRBV12-2 with TRBJ2-7. TRBV12-2 is a pseudogene. The CDR3 covers 18 residues. DNA for the CDR3: TGTGCAAGTCGCTTAGCGGTTTCCGGGCGGAGCACCACCTACGAGCAGTACTTC. Its translation: CASRLAVSGRSTTYEQYF.

This rearrangement joins TRBV4-2 to TRBJ1-5, with a weak D call TRBD1 (6 bases). Germline assignment: CDR1 LGHNA and CDR2 YNFKEQ. With 3 bases removed from V and 4 bases from J, the gap between germline ends came to 10 bases. The CDR3 runs 14 residues. CDR3 amino acids: CASSHRGANQPQHF. Written as DNA, the CDR3 is TGTGCCAGCAGCCACCGGGGGGCTAATCAGCCCCAGCATTTT.